Following are 22 T cell receptor beta chains from one sample sequenced in a study of CD8 T cells in ankylosing spondylitis. MiXCR, run by TCRdb on the 5' RACE reads, gives a single entry per CDR3 protein. The table includes approximately 100,000 distinct CDR3 sequences, about 8.6% detected once. The sequencing sample was made of blood, either unsorted or a sorted T cell fraction (not recorded which). These receptors originate from a male donor with ankylosing spondylitis or in good health (not recorded which).

This clonotype has ten or more counts. In nucleotides, the CDR3 is TGCGCCAGCAGCCTCAAAGCGACAGGGGACCTGGAGACCCAGTACTTC. Translation gives CASSLKATGDLETQYF. This sequence joins TRBV4-3 and TRBJ2-5; 8 bases fit TRBD1. This CDR3 has 16 amino acids. Per the germline V gene, CDR1 is LGHNA and CDR2 is YSLEER. The trim removed 4 bases at V and 5 bases at J, leaving 12 bases unmatched.

This clonotype was counted ten times or more. V and J are TRBV14 and TRBJ1-1, with D possibly matching TRBD1 (5 bases). Germline V gives CDR1 SGHDN, CDR2 FVKESK. CDR3 length equals 15 residues. Trimming removed 3 bases from V and 2 bases from J, with 13 bases in between. This CDR3 reads CASSHQLQGNTEAFF. The DNA of the CDR3 is TGTGCCAGCAGCCACCAGCTCCAGGGTAACACTGAAGCTTTCTTT. Filled out from reference TRBV14 and TRBJ1-1, the complete variable domain reads EAGVTQFPSHSVIEKGQTVTLRCDPISGHDNLYWYRRVMGKEIKFLLHFVKESKQDESGMPNNRFLAERTGGTYSTLKVQPAELEDSGVYFCASSHQLQGNTEAFFGQGTRLTVV.

A note on this clonotype: A much larger clone differs by one base, so this may be a read error. The V gene is TRBV18, the J gene TRBJ2-7; D unresolved. Trimming removed 4 bases at V and 9 bases at J, with 22 bases between. The CDR3 is 15 amino acids. Germline values: CDR1 KGHSH, CDR2 LQKENI. CDR3 DNA: TGTGCCAGCTCACGGGTCGCGCTTCGGCAGGACGCGCAGTACTTC. This gives the protein CASSRVALRQDAQYF.

This clonotype came up many times. This rearrangement joins TRBV5-1 to TRBJ2-7, with 7 positions matching TRBD1. The CDR3 has 15 residues. The germline V gene encodes CDR1 SGHRS and CDR2 YFSETQ. Trimming cost V 2 bases and J 4 bases; bases outside gene matches: 9. The DNA for the CDR3 is TGCGCCAGCAGCTTACTACCGGGACAGAATTACGAGCAGTACTTC. Translation gives CASSLLPGQNYEQYF.

This clonotype has a count of ten or more. The chain links TRBV27 to TRBJ2-3; 10 bases agree with TRBD2. This CDR3 spans 13 amino acids. CDR1 MNHEY and CDR2 SMNVEV come from the germline V gene (reference sequence). J lost 14 bases, V lost 2 bases, and 7 bases had no gene match. The DNA for the CDR3 is TGTGCCAGCAGTTTACTAGCGGGAGCCCAACGGTATTTT. The encoded protein is CASSLLAGAQRYF.

As to this clonotype: Given a much more abundant clone one base away, this may be a read error. The genes are TRBV15 and TRBJ2-1, with TRBD2 matching 7 bases. V gave up 0 bases and J gave up 8 bases; unmatched junction bases: 13. CDR1 and CDR2 from the germline V gene are LNHNV and YYDKDF (reference sequence). The CDR3 has 17 residues. The CDR3 bases are TGTGCCACCAGCAGAGAGACTCGGGGGGACCCTTTCTATGAGCAGTTCTTC. Its protein is CATSRETRGDPFYEQFF.

This clonotype appeared many times. The gene calls are TRBV2 and TRBJ2-7; TRBD2 matches 10 bases. With 2 bases clipped from V and 6 bases from J, the junction kept 4 bases outside the gene matches. Germline-derived CDR1 and CDR2 are SNHLY and FYNNEI. The CDR3 is 14 residues long. The DNA for the CDR3 is TGTGCCAGCAGTGAATTAGCGGGGGGTGGCGAGCAGTACTTC. It is translated as CASSELAGGGEQYF. The whole variable domain, remainder taken from reference TRBV2 and TRBJ2-7, is EPEVTQTPSHQVTQMGQEVILRCVPISNHLYFYWYRQILGQKVEFLVSFYNNEISEKSEIFDDQFSVERPDGSNFTLKIRSTKLEDSAMYFCASSELAGGGEQYFGPGTRLTVT.

Many counts were recorded for this clonotype. The genes are TRBV2 and TRBJ1-2, with no clear D. This CDR3 has 12 residues. Germline values: CDR1 SNHLY, CDR2 FYNNEI. Trimming removed 6 bases at V and 5 bases at J, with 10 bases between. Written as DNA, the CDR3 is TGTGCCAGCAGCGAGGAAGGTTATGGCTACACCTTC. Protein: CASSEEGYGYTF.

This clonotype was recorded at least ten times. This chain connects TRBV5-1 to TRBJ2-3, with D perhaps TRBD2 (5 bases). Germline V gene lookup returns CDR1 SGHRS and CDR2 YFSETQ. There are 16 residues in the CDR3. Trimming took off 0 bases at V and 0 bases at J, with 11 bases between the two ends. The CDR3 protein is CASSLEQRHSTDTQYF. The CDR3 region has the DNA TGCGCCAGCAGCTTGGAGCAGCGGCATAGCACAGATACGCAGTATTTT.

This clonotype was detected many times. The CDR3 sequence: CASSRRAGGADTEAFF. The CDR3 coding sequence is TGTGCCAGCAGCCGCCGGGCAGGGGGCGCCGACACTGAAGCTTTCTTT. The V and J genes are TRBV7-2 and TRBJ1-1; 8 nucleotides match TRBD1. The V gene's germline CDR1 is SGHTA and CDR2 FQGNSA. The CDR3 sequence is 16 residues long. V lost 5 bases and J lost 3; bases outside the gene matches: 11. The whole variable domain, remainder taken from reference TRBV7-2 and TRBJ1-1, is GAGVSQSPSNKVTEKGKDVELRCDPISGHTALYWYRQSLGQGLEFLIYFQGNSAPDKSGLPSDRFSAERTGGSVSTLTIQRTQQEDSAVYLCASSRRAGGADTEAFFGQGTRLTVV.

This clonotype showed up many times. This chain links TRBV7-3 with TRBJ2-1; D ambiguous. The germline gives CDR1 SGHTA, CDR2 FQGTGA. This CDR3 spans 14 amino acids. V lost 3 bases and J lost 2, with 8 bases in between. The CDR3 protein is CASSLDSTYNEQFF. CDR3 sequence (DNA): TGTGCCAGCAGCTTGGATTCTACCTACAATGAGCAGTTCTTC.

This clonotype was seen at least ten times. This chain uses TRBV5-1 with TRBJ2-1; 11 nucleotides agree with TRBD2. V shed 0 bases, J shed 8 bases, and the junction held 10 bases outside the gene matches. The CDR3 extends over 17 amino acids. The germline CDR1 and CDR2 sequences are SGHRS and YFSETQ. Here the CDR3 reads CASSLEPSGRINDEQFF. CDR3 DNA: TGCGCCAGCAGCTTGGAGCCTAGCGGGAGGATTAACGATGAGCAGTTCTTC. Full variable domain (missing parts from reference TRBV5-1 and TRBJ2-1): KAGVTQTPRYLIKTRGQQVTLSCSPISGHRSVSWYQQTPGQGLQFLFEYFSETQRNKGNFPGRFSGRQFSNSRSEMNVSTLELGDSALYLCASSLEPSGRINDEQFFGPGTRLTVL.

This clonotype was counted at least ten times. The CDR3 DNA reads as TGCAGCGTGCTCGGGGCAGGGACTAATGAAAAACTGTTTTTT. It translates to CSVLGAGTNEKLFF. The chain uses TRBV29-1 and TRBJ1-4; D is perhaps TRBD1 (5 bases). The CDR3 totals 14 residues. CDR1 is SQVTM and CDR2 is ANQGSEA in the germline V gene. Trimming stripped 6 bases from V and 2 bases from J, with 13 bases between.

As to this clonotype: One end of the junction is discordant with germline, which a read error may explain. This chain links TRBV20-1 with TRBJ2-1; 16 bases map to TRBD2. Germline assignment: CDR1 DFQATT and CDR2 SNEGSKA (reference sequence). CDR3 length equals 18 residues. In DNA, the CDR3 is TGCTGTGCTAGAGTCCCAACCGGGACTAGCGGGAGGGGAGATGAGCAGTTCTTC. Protein product: CCARVPTGTSGRGDEQFF.

This clonotype was seen many times. The chain is built from TRBV7-3 and TRBJ1-2; tentative D call: TRBD1 (5 bases). Germline V gene sequence: CDR1 SGHTA, CDR2 FQGTGA. The CDR3 sequence is 15 residues long. V was trimmed by 4 bases and J by 0 bases, leaving 12 bases between them. CDR3 residues: CASSSQGGSNYGYTF. CDR3 in DNA: TGTGCCAGCAGCTCTCAGGGAGGATCTAACTATGGCTACACCTTC.

At least ten counts were recorded for this clonotype. V is TRBV7-8 and J is TRBJ2-2; 7 nucleotides align to TRBD1. CDR1 and CDR2 (germline): SGHVS, FQNEAQ. The CDR3 sequence is 13 residues long. Losses at the gene ends were 5 bases for V and 5 bases for J; bases not matched to a gene: 2. The CDR3 reads CASSATGTGELFF. CDR3 in DNA: TGTGCCAGCAGCGCGACAGGGACCGGGGAGCTGTTTTTT. The entire variable domain, with the rest obtained from reference TRBV7-8 and TRBJ2-2, is as follows: GAGVSQSPRYKVAKRGQDVALRCDPISGHVSLFWYQQALGQGPEFLTYFQNEAQLDKSGLPSDRFFAERPEGSVSTLKIQRTQQEDSAVYLCASSATGTGELFFGEGSRLTVL.

This clonotype was observed many times. The V gene is TRBV30, the J gene TRBJ1-2; tentative D call: TRBD1 (6 bases). Germline V gene sequence: CDR1 GTSNPN, CDR2 SVGIG (reference sequence). The CDR3 totals 14 residues. V lost 0 bases and J lost 3, with 11 bases in between. CDR3 bases: TGTGCCTGGAGTGTCCTGGGACATGACTATGGCTACACCTTC. Translating gives CAWSVLGHDYGYTF. Filled out from reference TRBV30 and TRBJ1-2, the complete variable domain reads SQTIHQWPATLVQPVGSPLSLECTVEGTSNPNLYWYRQAAGRGLQLLFYSVGIGQISSEVPQNLSASRPQDRQFILSSKKLLLSDSGFYLCAWSVLGHDYGYTFGSGTRLTVV.

The gene calls are TRBV10-3 and TRBJ2-7; 12 nucleotides agree with TRBD2. V gave up 4 bases and J gave up 4 bases; unmatched junction bases: 23. Germline-derived CDR1 and CDR2 are ENHRY and SYGVKD. The CDR3 loop spans 21 amino acids. CDR3 sequence (DNA): TGTGCCATCAGTGTTCCGACAGGGCGTAGGCCTGAAGGGACTAGCGGGTACGAGCAGTACTTC. It encodes CAISVPTGRRPEGTSGYEQYF.

This clonotype was recorded many times. This rearrangement joins TRBV14 to TRBJ2-3, with D hard to call. The V and J ends lost 2 bases and 1 base respectively, with 13 bases between them. This CDR3 is built from 16 residues. Germline loops: CDR1 SGHDN, CDR2 FVKESK. CDR3 sequence reads: CASSQKVSSGTDTQYF. CDR3 DNA sequence: TGTGCCAGCAGCCAAAAGGTCAGTTCTGGCACAGATACGCAGTATTTT.

This clonotype has ten or more counts. The chain is built from TRBV5-1 and TRBJ2-7, with D unresolved. The CDR3 has 15 amino acids. Trimming stripped 3 bases from V and 5 bases from J, with 18 bases between. Germline CDR1 is SGHRS and CDR2 is YFSETQ. In DNA, the CDR3 is TGCGCCAGCAGCTCCGGCCTGGTGAACCGGGACGAGCAGTACTTC. Protein product: CASSSGLVNRDEQYF.

This clonotype showed up many times. The J gene is TRBJ2-7, the V gene TRBV7-2; 8 bases are shared with TRBD1. The trim removed 4 bases at V and 6 bases at J, leaving 8 bases unmatched. The CDR3 has 14 amino acids. The germline CDR1 and CDR2 sequences are SGHTA and FQGNSA. CDR3 sequence: CASSSLTGVGEQYF. CDR3 bases: TGTGCCAGCAGCTCCTTGACAGGGGTGGGCGAGCAGTACTTC.

The chain links TRBV5-6 to TRBJ2-1; D perhaps matches TRBD1 (5 bases). The CDR3 contains 13 residues. Looked up from germline, CDR1 is SGHDT and CDR2 is YYEEEE. V was cut by 4 bases and J by 4 bases, with 9 bases left in between. The CDR3 DNA sequence: TGTGCCAGCAGCGAGGACACTTACAATGAGCAGTTCTTC. It specifies CASSEDTYNEQFF.